These 27 T cell receptor beta chains were sequenced from one sample in a study of blood T cell repertoires in COVID-19. Assay: immunoSEQ multiplex PCR; the TCRdb copy retains only in-frame clones and omits some. This sample has some 210,000 clones, with 84% found just once. The specimen was peripheral blood. Source of these receptors: a woman in her 70s with active or convalescent COVID-19.

This chain joins TRBV5-4 and TRBJ1-1; TRBD1 matches at 9 bases. The length of the CDR3 is 17 residues. The germline V gene encodes CDR1 SGHNT and CDR2 YYREEE (reference sequence). Trimming took 0 bases from V and 6 from J; bases not matched to a gene: 12. This CDR3 reads CASSLDPTGGSSAEAFF. The CDR3 DNA follows: TGTGCCAGCAGCTTGGATCCGACAGGGGGGAGCTCCGCTGAAGCTTTCTTT.

The rearrangement uses TRBV28 and TRBJ2-2; TRBD2 is a possible D gene (5 bases). CDR3 length: 13 amino acids. The V and J ends lost 10 bases and 1 base respectively, with 10 bases between them. CDR1 and CDR2 from the germline V gene are MDHEN and SYDVKM. CDR3 protein: CATLGRNTGELFF. The DNA of the CDR3 is TGTGCCACCCTGGGGAGGAACACCGGGGAGCTGTTTTTT. Full variable domain (rest looked up from reference TRBV28 and TRBJ2-2): DVKVTQSSRYLVKRTGEKVFLECVQDMDHENMFWYRQDPGLGLRLIYFSYDVKMKEKGDIPEGYSVSREKKERFSLILESASTNQTSMYLCATLGRNTGELFFGEGSRLTVL.

The chain joins TRBV6-4 to TRBJ1-5; a possible D gene is TRBD1 (6 bases). Germline V gives CDR1 MRHNA, CDR2 SNTAGT. This CDR3 comprises 14 residues. V was shortened by 3 bases and J by 7 bases, with 13 bases between the two germline ends. CDR3 in DNA: TGTGCCAGCAGTGAAGGGGGGGAAGGGCAGCCCCAGCATTTT. Protein product: CASSEGGEGQPQHF.

This sequence joins TRBV30 and TRBJ1-2, with 8 bases fitting TRBD1. Trimming removed 1 base from V and 8 bases from J; junction bases left unmatched: 6. CDR3 size: 13 residues. The germline gives CDR1 GTSNPN, CDR2 SVGIG (reference sequence). Here the CDR3 reads CAWSADRGHGYTF. Written as DNA, the CDR3 is TGTGCCTGGAGTGCCGACAGGGGACACGGCTACACCTTC. The variable domain in full, with the rest retrieved from reference TRBV30 and TRBJ1-2, is SQTIHQWPATLVQPVGSPLSLECTVEGTSNPNLYWYRQAAGRGLQLLFYSVGIGQISSEVPQNLSASRPQDRQFILSSKKLLLSDSGFYLCAWSADRGHGYTFGSGTRLTVV.

This chain joins TRBV27 and TRBJ1-3; weak D call: TRBD1 (6 bases). Germline V gene lookup returns CDR1 MNHEY and CDR2 SMNVEV (reference sequence). CDR3 length: 14 amino acids. The ends were cut back, 6 bases at V and 4 bases at J, with 13 bases in the middle. This CDR3 is CASRPQGSGNTIYF. The CDR3 nucleotides read TGTGCCAGCAGACCCCAGGGGAGCGGAAACACCATATATTTT.

This chain uses TRBV19 with TRBJ2-7; D may be TRBD2 (6 bases). Deletions cut 9 bases from V and 2 bases from J, with 14 bases between. Germline CDR1 LNHDA, CDR2 SQIVND (reference sequence). The CDR3 is 13 residues long. CDR3 bases: TGTGCCAGCCGACCCGGCGGGGCCTACGAGCAGTACTTC. It translates to CASRPGGAYEQYF.

The V and J genes are TRBV28 and TRBJ2-3; D uncertain. CDR1 and CDR2 from the germline V gene are MDHEN and SYDVKM. Trimming pared 6 bases from V and 6 bases from J, leaving 13 bases between. The CDR3 is 13 amino acids. In nucleotides, the CDR3 is TGTGCCAGCAGACCCCCACGAGTGGATACGCAGTATTTT. Amino acids: CASRPPRVDTQYF.

The chain combines TRBV7-6 with TRBJ2-1, with D perhaps matching TRBD2 (6 bases). The CDR3 loop spans 15 amino acids. Germline CDR1 SGHVS, CDR2 FNYEAQ. The V and J ends lost 0 bases and 8 bases respectively, with 14 bases between them. The CDR3 DNA sequence: TGTGCCAGCAGCTTAGCGGGGGGTCCCACCGATGAGCAGTTCTTC. Translated: CASSLAGGPTDEQFF.

This clone showed up just once. The chain joins TRBV28 to TRBJ2-7, with D maybe TRBD1 (6 bases). The CDR3 is made up of 16 amino acids. V dropped 4 bases and J dropped 7 bases, with 23 bases sitting between them. Germline V gives CDR1 MDHEN, CDR2 SYDVKM. CDR3 nucleotides: TGTGCCAGCAGTTCCCCCCAGACACAGGGACGGAGGGAGCAGTACTTC. The encoded protein is CASSSPQTQGRREQYF.

The rearrangement links TRBV5-4 to TRBJ2-2; TRBD1 might be the D (5 bases). V lost 4 bases to trimming and J lost 2 bases, with 12 bases between them. The V gene's germline CDR1 is SGHNT and CDR2 YYREEE (reference sequence). The CDR3 covers 15 residues. The CDR3 nucleotides read TGTGCCAGCAGCCTGGACCAGGGTAACACCGGGGAGCTGTTTTTT. Protein: CASSLDQGNTGELFF.

J is TRBJ2-7 and V is TRBV5-1; 9 bases are shared with TRBD2. The CDR3 is made up of 15 amino acids. Germline CDR1 and CDR2: SGHRS and YFSETQ. V gave up 3 bases and J gave up 5 bases; unmatched junction bases: 9. CDR3 in amino acids: CASSWGSGSIDEQYF. DNA for the CDR3: TGCGCCAGCAGCTGGGGTAGCGGGAGTATCGACGAGCAGTACTTC.

The J gene is TRBJ2-2, the V gene TRBV18, with 16 bases fitting TRBD2. The CDR3 consists of 18 residues. The trim removed 3 bases at V and 4 bases at J, leaving 5 bases unmatched. Germline V gene lookup returns CDR1 KGHSH and CDR2 LQKENI. In nucleotides, the CDR3 is TGTGCCAGCTCACCTGGGACTAGCGGGAGGGCCGCCACCGGGGAGCTGTTTTTT. Amino acids: CASSPGTSGRAATGELFF.

This clone occurred once. In nucleotides, the CDR3 is TGTGCCAGCAGAGCTGGGAGGGGGGCCAACGTCCTGACTTTC. This gives the protein CASRAGRGANVLTF. The chain links TRBV13 to TRBJ2-6; the D gene is possibly TRBD2 (6 bases). Per the germline V gene, CDR1 is PRHDT and CDR2 is FYEKMQ (reference sequence). Trimming took 6 bases from V and 4 from J, leaving 10 bases between them. There are 14 residues in the CDR3.

The chain combines TRBV19 with TRBJ1-4; 11 bases align to TRBD1. The germline V gene has CDR1 LNHDA and CDR2 SQIVND (reference sequence). The CDR3 length is 14 residues. V lost 6 bases to trimming and J lost 6 bases; unmatched junction nucleotides: 3. CDR3 DNA: TGTGCCAGTAGGGACAGGGGGCGGGATGAAAAACTGTTTTTT. Amino acid sequence: CASRDRGRDEKLFF. Drawing the rest from reference TRBV19 and TRBJ1-4, the complete variable domain is DGGITQSPKYLFRKEGQNVTLSCEQNLNHDAMYWYRQDPGQGLRLIYYSQIVNDFQKGDIAEGYSVSREKKESFPLTVTSAQKNPTAFYLCASRDRGRDEKLFFGSGTQLSVL.

This clone was seen repeatedly, ten times or more. The chain combines TRBV5-8 with TRBJ1-1; unclear D gene. Trimming cost V 10 bases and J 1 base, with 14 bases left between them. The CDR3 loop spans 13 amino acids. Germline CDR1 is SGHTS and CDR2 is YDEGEE. CDR3: CAGGSPGNTEAFF. The CDR3 DNA reads TGTGCCGGAGGGAGTCCCGGGAACACTGAAGCTTTCTTT.

V and J are TRBV7-9 and TRBJ1-2, with a tentative D call TRBD1 (5 bases). This CDR3 has 14 amino acids. Germline CDR1 and CDR2: SEHNR and FQNEAQ (reference sequence). Trimming shortened V by 0 bases and J by 4 bases, and 9 bases separated the two germline ends. The CDR3 region has the DNA TGTGCCAGCAGCTTAGCGACAGTGCGCTATGGCTACACCTTC. Translation gives CASSLATVRYGYTF.

The chain is built from TRBV5-1 and TRBJ1-5; 8 nucleotides align to TRBD1. Germline V gene lookup returns CDR1 SGHRS and CDR2 YFSETQ. The CDR3 spans 14 residues. V lost 4 bases, J lost 2 bases, and 2 bases stayed unmatched. The CDR3 DNA reads as TGCGCCAGCAGCCCAGGGGGCGGCAATCAGCCCCAGCATTTT. As protein: CASSPGGGNQPQHF.

The chain combines TRBV9 with TRBJ1-4; possibly TRBD1 for D (6 bases). The CDR3 is 14 residues long. With 3 bases removed from V and 8 bases from J, the gap between germline ends came to 14 bases. CDR1 and CDR2 from the germline V gene are SGDLS and YYNGEE. CDR3 in DNA: TGTGCCAGCAGCGAGGGGGTTGACTACGAAAAACTGTTTTTT. Its protein is CASSEGVDYEKLFF.

CDR3 in amino acids: CASSLRTGHIQETQYF. CDR3 nucleotides: TGTGCCAGCAGTTTGAGGACAGGCCATATACAAGAGACCCAGTACTTC. The chain employs TRBV28 and TRBJ2-5; TRBD1 aligns across 7 bases. This CDR3 has 16 amino acids. J gave up 2 bases and V 3 bases, and 9 bases lay outside the gene matches. Germline CDR1 is MDHEN and CDR2 is SYDVKM.

The chain links TRBV9 to TRBJ2-7, with TRBD2 matching 7 bases. The V and J ends lost 5 bases and 2 bases, in that order; junction bases with no gene match: 7. The CDR3 length is 14 residues. Germline CDR1 SGDLS, CDR2 YYNGEE. The CDR3 protein is CASSGGSPTYEQYF. Written as DNA, the CDR3 is TGTGCCAGCAGTGGCGGGAGTCCCACCTACGAGCAGTACTTC.

This chain links TRBV5-6 with TRBJ2-7, with 12 nucleotides matching TRBD1. V trimming: 2 bases; J trimming: 7 bases; junction bases outside the gene matches: 7. Germline-derived CDR1 and CDR2 are SGHDT and YYEEEE. CDR3 length equals 15 residues. DNA for the CDR3: TGTGCCAGCAGCTTAGTGGGACAGGGGGCGCGAGAGCAGTACTTC. This gives the protein CASSLVGQGAREQYF.

This chain uses TRBV7-3 with TRBJ2-1, with 11 bases that match TRBD2. This CDR3 spans 15 amino acids. Trimming at V came to 2 bases and at J to 3 bases, leaving 0 bases not matched to a gene. The germline gives CDR1 SGHTA, CDR2 FQGTGA. The CDR3 region has the DNA TGTGCCAGCAGCTTAGGGACTAGCGGCTACAATGAGCAGTTCTTC. Residues: CASSLGTSGYNEQFF.

This chain uses TRBV5-1 with TRBJ2-7; perhaps TRBD2 as D (7 bases). Trimming took off 2 bases at V and 3 bases at J, with 15 bases between the two ends. CDR1 SGHRS and CDR2 YFSETQ come from the germline V gene. The CDR3 is made up of 15 amino acids. The CDR3 DNA is TGCGCCAGCAGCTTAGTATACAGGGAGGGCTACGAGCAGTACTTC. Translation: CASSLVYREGYEQYF.

The gene calls are TRBV19 and TRBJ2-7, with 9 bases aligning to TRBD1. The CDR3 has 15 residues. Germline V gives CDR1 LNHDA, CDR2 SQIVND (reference sequence). Unmatched junction bases numbered 7, after V lost 1 base and J lost 6 bases. The CDR3 loop is CASSIVWTGVGEQYF. The DNA of the CDR3 is TGTGCCAGTAGTATAGTATGGACAGGGGTTGGCGAGCAGTACTTC.

The chain has TRBV5-1 and TRBJ2-3; 11 positions match TRBD2. Trimming at V came to 3 bases and at J to 3 bases, leaving 0 bases not matched to a gene. The CDR3 is made up of 14 amino acids. In germline, CDR1 is SGHRS, CDR2 YFSETQ. The CDR3 loop is CASSWTSGTDTQYF. In DNA form, the CDR3 reads TGCGCCAGCAGCTGGACTAGCGGGACAGATACGCAGTATTTT.

Only a few counts were recorded for this clone. CDR3 amino acids: CASSLAGGPDNEQFF. The CDR3 DNA follows: TGTGCCAGCAGTCTAGCGGGTGGACCTGACAATGAGCAGTTCTTC. This sequence joins TRBV9 and TRBJ2-1, with 8 bases lining up with TRBD2. Germline lookup yields CDR1 SGDLS and CDR2 YYNGEE. V lost 5 bases, J lost 5 bases, and 9 bases stayed unmatched. CDR3 length equals 15 residues.

This chain connects TRBV25-1 to TRBJ2-1, with 8 bases identical to TRBD2. There are 15 residues in the CDR3. The trim removed 5 bases at V and 4 bases at J, leaving 7 bases unmatched. Germline V gene sequence: CDR1 MGHDK, CDR2 SYGVNS. This CDR3 is CASSLPGLEYNEQFF. In nucleotides, the CDR3 is TGTGCCAGCAGTTTACCGGGACTAGAGTACAATGAGCAGTTCTTC.